This TCR beta chain was documented in a study of identical twins (TCRdb year 2016). In terms of the full investigation: To test whether fetal clonotypes persist, this study deep-sequenced TCR alpha and beta repertoires from monozygotic twins, from unrelated adults of various ages, and from cord blood. To rule out contamination, the twin experiments were replicated at different times with different library preparation protocols. Findings and caveats that apply to the study as a whole: Fewer insertions were carried by abundant cord blood beta clonotypes, a similar but weaker trend appeared in young adult naive repertoires, and no such trend appeared in memory repertoires. In beta out-of-frame sequences, excess twin sharing was weaker, because having fewer shared sequences lowered the signal-to-noise ratio. Zero-insertion analyses could be partly confounded by invariant T cells such as MAIT and iNKT, although diverse VJ usage argued against such confounding for most clonotypes. Out-of-frame TCR alpha sequences shared between twins showed an excess of low generation-probability sequences compared with coincidental sharing between unrelated individuals. Out-of-frame TCR alpha sharing in monozygotic twins was systematically underestimated by recombination models, whereas sharing between unrelated individuals was in agreement with the recombination models. Because the same donors could not be followed over many years, the conclusions depended on cross-sectional statistical analysis.

V is pared back by 7 bases and J by 6 bases, with 12 bases lying between the germline termini. The CDR3 covers 11 residues, taking in both the cysteine and the phenylalanine. Only the CDR3 DNA is retained, 33 bases long and in frame from the first base. CDR1 and CDR2, looked up from the germline V gene, are SQVTM and ANQGSEA. The library relied on 5' RACE. Data came from an Illumina HiSeq 2000. A universal primer binding site was introduced by template switching, and a unique molecular identifier was present in the final cDNA, enabling accurate counting of TCR cDNA molecules. Specific primers in the conserved constant-segment region were used to synthesize first-strand cDNA for TCR alpha and beta chains. Each cDNA library was double barcoded, with a SMART-Mk sample barcode plus Illumina barcodes, to control for contamination. TruSeq adapter sequences along with Illumina sample barcodes were introduced in two successive PCR steps. TCR alpha and beta cDNA libraries were sequenced on the Illumina HiSeq platform with custom primers. The original methods were these. MiGEC processed the raw reads to extract unique molecular identifiers, while MiXCR was used to determine the CDR3 positions. Recombination models were inferred per individual with the repgenHMM and IGoR tools using an EM algorithm. Shared clonotype analysis was performed with the tcR package in R, normalizing sharing by the product of cloneset sizes. Out-of-frame nonproductive sequences were analyzed to study raw recombination free of thymic and clonal selection effects. In-frame beta chains were kept once TCRdb had trimmed the public reads at Q25 with fastp and called clones with MiXCR. All rows with the same CDR3 protein become a single entry with the most common DNA and genes. These V and J calls rely on TCRdb rather than the paper's analysis. The sample table records 350,000 to 450,000 distinct CDR3 sequences; under 20% of these occur just once. Together, the top ten hold less than 15% of the sample.

Only healthy Caucasian donors were included. The study also sequenced three unrelated non-twin adults: a male aged 18 to 30, a male aged 50 to 60 and a female aged 50 to 60. Using Miltenyi CD45RO+ enrichment and human naive T-cell isolation kits, memory (CD45RO+) and naive T cells were isolated from PBMC. This clonotype occurred a few times. Its antigen has not been determined. Within one base of it there is no much larger clone, and no base qualities were kept. The sequence came from a man between 45 and 60 years old in good health. The sequencing input was naive T cells sorted from blood. According to the study, the label for this sample's cell subset or site signals: cells isolated with a human naive T-cell isolation kit. The rearranged segments are TRBV29-1 and TRBJ1-1; no D segment can be confidently identified. The CDR3 reads CSAARGSEAFF. The bases are TGCAGCGCTGCGCGGGGTTCTGAAGCTTTCTTT.